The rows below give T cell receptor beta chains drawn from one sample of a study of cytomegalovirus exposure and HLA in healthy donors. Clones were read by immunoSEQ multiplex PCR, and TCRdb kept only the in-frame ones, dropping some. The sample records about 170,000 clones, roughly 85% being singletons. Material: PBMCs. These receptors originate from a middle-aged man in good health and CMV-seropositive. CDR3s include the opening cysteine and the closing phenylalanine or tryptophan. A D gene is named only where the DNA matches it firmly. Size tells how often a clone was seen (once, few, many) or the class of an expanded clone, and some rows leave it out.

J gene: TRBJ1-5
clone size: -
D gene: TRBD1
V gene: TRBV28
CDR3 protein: CASSSTGQGDQPQHF
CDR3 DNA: TGTGCCAGCAGTTCCACGGGACAGGGTGATCAGCCCCAGCATTTT

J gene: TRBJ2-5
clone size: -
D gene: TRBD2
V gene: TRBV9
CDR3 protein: CASSMGTSGIETQYF
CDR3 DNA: TGTGCCAGCAGCATGGGGACTAGCGGGATAGAGACCCAGTACTTC

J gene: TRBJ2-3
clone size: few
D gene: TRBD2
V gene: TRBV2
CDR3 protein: CASSEARASGSTDTQYF
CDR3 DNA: TGTGCCAGCAGTGAAGCGCGGGCTAGCGGGAGCACAGATACGCAGTATTTT

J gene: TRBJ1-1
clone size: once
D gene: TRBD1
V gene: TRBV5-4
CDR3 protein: CASSREGQATWAFF
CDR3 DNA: TGTGCCAGCAGCCGCGAGGGACAGGCTACATGGGCTTTCTTT

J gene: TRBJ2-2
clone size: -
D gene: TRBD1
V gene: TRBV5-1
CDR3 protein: CASSRQGSGTGELFF
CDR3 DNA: TGCGCCAGCAGCAGACAGGGTAGTGGCACCGGGGAGCTGTTTTTT

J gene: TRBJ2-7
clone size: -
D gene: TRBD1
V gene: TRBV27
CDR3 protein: CASSLLPYYGTDRLSYEQYF
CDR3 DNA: TGTGCCAGCAGTTTATTGCCATACTACGGGACAGACCGTCTCTCCTACGAGCAGTACTTC

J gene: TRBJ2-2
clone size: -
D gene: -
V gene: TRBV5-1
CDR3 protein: CASSQNPGTGELFF
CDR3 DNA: TGCGCCAGCAGCCAAAACCCGGGTACCGGGGAGCTGTTTTTT

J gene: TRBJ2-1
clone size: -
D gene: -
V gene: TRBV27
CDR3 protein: CASSVVGLASEGEQFF
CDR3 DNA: TGTGCCAGCAGCGTGGTAGGCCTAGCGAGCGAGGGTGAGCAGTTCTTC

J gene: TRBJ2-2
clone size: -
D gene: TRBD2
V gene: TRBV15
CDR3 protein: CATSPRDYHTGELFF
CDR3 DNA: TGTGCCACCAGCCCCCGGGACTATCACACCGGGGAGCTGTTTTTT

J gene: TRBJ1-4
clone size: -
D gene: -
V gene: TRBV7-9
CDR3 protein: CASSLMGTRTNEKLFF
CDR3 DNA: TGTGCCAGCAGCTTAATGGGGACAAGGACTAATGAAAAACTGTTTTTT

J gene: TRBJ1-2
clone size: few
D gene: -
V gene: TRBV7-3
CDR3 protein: CASSPDRNYGYTF
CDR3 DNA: TGTGCCAGCAGCCCCGACAGGAACTATGGCTACACCTTC

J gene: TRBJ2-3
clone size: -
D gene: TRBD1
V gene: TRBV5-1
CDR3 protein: CASSTNRGGTDTQYF
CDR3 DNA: TGCGCCAGCAGCACAAACAGGGGAGGCACAGATACGCAGTATTTT